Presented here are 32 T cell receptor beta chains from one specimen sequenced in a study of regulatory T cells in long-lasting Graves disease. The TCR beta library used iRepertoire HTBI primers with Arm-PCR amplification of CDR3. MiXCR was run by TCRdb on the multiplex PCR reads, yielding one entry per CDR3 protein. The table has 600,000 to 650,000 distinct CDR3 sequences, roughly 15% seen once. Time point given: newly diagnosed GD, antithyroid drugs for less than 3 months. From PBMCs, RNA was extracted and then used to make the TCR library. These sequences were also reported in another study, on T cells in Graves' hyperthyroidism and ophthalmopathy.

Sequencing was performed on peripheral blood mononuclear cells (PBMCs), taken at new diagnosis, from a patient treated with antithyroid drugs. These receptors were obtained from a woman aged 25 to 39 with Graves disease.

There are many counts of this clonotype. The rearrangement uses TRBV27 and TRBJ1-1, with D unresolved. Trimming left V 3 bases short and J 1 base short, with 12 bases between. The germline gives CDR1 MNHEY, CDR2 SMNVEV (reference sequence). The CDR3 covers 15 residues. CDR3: CASSLFDTGNTEAFF. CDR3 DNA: TGTGCCAGCAGTTTGTTCGACACGGGGAACACTGAAGCTTTCTTT.

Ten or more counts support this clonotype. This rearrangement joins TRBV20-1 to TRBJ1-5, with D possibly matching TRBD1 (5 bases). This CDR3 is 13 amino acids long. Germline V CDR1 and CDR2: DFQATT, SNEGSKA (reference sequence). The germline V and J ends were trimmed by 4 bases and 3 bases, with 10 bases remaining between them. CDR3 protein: CSATRGHNQPQHF. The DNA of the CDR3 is TGCAGTGCTACCCGGGGCCACAATCAGCCCCAGCATTTT.

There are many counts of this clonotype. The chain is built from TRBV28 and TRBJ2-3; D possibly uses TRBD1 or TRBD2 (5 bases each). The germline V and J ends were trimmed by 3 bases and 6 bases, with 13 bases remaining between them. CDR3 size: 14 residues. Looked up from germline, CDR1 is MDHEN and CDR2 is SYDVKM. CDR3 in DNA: TGTGCCAGCAGTTTCACCGGGGCGAGCGATACGCAGTATTTT. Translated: CASSFTGASDTQYF.

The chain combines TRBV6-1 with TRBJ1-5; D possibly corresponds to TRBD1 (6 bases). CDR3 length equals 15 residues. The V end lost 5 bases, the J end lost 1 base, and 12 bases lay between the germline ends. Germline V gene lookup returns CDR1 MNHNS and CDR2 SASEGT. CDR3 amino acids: CASSRPGASNQPQHF. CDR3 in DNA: TGTGCCAGCAGTAGGCCGGGGGCAAGCAATCAGCCCCAGCATTTT.

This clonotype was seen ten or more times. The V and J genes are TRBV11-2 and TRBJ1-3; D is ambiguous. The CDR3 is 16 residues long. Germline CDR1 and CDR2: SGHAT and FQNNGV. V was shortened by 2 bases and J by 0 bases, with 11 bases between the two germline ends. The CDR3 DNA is TGTGCCAGCAGCTTATTGCGGGAGACCTCTGGAAACACCATATATTTT. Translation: CASSLLRETSGNTIYF.

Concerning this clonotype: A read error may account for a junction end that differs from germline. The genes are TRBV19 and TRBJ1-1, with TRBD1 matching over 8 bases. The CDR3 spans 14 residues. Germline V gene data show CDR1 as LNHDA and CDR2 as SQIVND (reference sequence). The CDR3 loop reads CASSIQGANIEAFF. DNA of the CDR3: TGTGCCAGTAGTATACAGGGGGCGAACATTGAAGCTTTCTTT. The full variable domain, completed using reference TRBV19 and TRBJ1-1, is DGGITQSPKYLFRKEGQNVTLSCEQNLNHDAMYWYRQDPGQGLRLIYYSQIVNDFQKGDIAEGYSVSREKKESFPLTVTSAQKNPTAFYLCASSIQGANIEAFFGQGTRLTVV.

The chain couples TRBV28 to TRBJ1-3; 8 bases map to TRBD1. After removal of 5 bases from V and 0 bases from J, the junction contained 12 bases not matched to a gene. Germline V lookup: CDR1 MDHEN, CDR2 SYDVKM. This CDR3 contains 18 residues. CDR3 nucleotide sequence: TGTGCCAGCAGTGACAGGGGATTAAAAGTTGTCTCTGGAAACACCATATATTTT. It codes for CASSDRGLKVVSGNTIYF.

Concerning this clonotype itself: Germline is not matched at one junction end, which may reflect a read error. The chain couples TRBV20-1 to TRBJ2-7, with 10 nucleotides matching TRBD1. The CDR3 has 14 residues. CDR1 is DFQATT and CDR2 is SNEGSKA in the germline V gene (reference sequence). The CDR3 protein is CSANYETGGYEQHF. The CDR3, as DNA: TGCAGTGCAAATTACGAGACAGGGGGCTACGAGCAGCACTTC.

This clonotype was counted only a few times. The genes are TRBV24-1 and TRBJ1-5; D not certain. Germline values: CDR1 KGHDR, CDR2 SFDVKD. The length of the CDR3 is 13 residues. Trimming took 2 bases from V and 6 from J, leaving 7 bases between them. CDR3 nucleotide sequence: TGTGCCACCAGTGATTACGGGGTTCAGCCCCAGCATTTT. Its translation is CATSDYGVQPQHF.

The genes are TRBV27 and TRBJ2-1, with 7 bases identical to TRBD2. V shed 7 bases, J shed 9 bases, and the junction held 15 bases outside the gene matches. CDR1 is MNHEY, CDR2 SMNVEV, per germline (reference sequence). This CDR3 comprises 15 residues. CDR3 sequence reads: CASTPVGGREGEQFF. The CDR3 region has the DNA TGTGCCAGCACCCCTGTTGGCGGGAGAGAGGGTGAGCAGTTCTTC.

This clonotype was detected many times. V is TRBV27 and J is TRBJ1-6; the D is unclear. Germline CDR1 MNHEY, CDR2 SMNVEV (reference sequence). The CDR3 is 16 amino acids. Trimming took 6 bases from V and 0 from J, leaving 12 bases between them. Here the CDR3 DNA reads TGTGCCAGCAGCTTGGTGGGGAGCTCCTATAATTCACCCCTCCACTTT. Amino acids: CASSLVGSSYNSPLHF.

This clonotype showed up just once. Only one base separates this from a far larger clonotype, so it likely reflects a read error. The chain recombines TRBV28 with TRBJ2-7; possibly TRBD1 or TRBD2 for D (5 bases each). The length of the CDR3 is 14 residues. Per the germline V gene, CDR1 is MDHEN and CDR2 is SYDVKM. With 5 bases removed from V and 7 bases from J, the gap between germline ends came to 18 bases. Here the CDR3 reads CASSEMRGREEQYF. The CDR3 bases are TGTGCCAGCAGTGAAATGAGGGGAAGGGAAGAGCAGTACTTC.

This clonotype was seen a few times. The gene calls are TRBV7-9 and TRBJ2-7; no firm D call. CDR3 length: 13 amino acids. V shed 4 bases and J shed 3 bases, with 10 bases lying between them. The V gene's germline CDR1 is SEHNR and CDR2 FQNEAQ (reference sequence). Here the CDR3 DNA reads TGTGCCAGCAGCTGGTACAGAGACTACGAGCAGTACTTC. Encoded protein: CASSWYRDYEQYF.

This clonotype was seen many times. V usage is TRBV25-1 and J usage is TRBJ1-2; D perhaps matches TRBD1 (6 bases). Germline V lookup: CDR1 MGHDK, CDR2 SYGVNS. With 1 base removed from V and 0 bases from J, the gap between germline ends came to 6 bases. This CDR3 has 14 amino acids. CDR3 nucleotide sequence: TGTGCCAGCAGTGAATGGACAGCTAACTATGGCTACACCTTC. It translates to CASSEWTANYGYTF.

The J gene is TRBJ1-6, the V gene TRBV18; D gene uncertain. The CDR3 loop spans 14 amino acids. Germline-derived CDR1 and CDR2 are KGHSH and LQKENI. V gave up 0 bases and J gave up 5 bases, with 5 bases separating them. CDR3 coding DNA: TGTGCCAGCTCACCACCGGGGAATAATTCACCCCTCCACTTT. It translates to CASSPPGNNSPLHF.

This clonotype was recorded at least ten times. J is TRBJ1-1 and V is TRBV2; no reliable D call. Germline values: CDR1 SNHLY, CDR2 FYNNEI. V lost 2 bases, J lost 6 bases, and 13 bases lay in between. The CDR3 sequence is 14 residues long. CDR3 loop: CASSEYAGGSEAFF. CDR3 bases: TGTGCCAGCAGTGAATACGCGGGTGGGTCTGAAGCTTTCTTT.

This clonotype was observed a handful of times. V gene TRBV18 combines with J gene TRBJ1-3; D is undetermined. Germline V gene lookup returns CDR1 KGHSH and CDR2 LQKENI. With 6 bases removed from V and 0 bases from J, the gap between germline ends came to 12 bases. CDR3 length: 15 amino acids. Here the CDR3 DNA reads TGTGCCAGCTCTGATGGGTTCAGCTCTGGAAACACCATATATTTT. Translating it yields CASSDGFSSGNTIYF.

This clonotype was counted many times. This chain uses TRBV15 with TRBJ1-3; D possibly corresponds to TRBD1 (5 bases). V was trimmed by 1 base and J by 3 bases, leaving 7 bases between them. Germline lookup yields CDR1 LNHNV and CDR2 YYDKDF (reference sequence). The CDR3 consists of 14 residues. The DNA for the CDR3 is TGTGCCACCAGCAGAGCGGGGGTTGGAAACACCATATATTTT. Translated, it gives CATSRAGVGNTIYF.

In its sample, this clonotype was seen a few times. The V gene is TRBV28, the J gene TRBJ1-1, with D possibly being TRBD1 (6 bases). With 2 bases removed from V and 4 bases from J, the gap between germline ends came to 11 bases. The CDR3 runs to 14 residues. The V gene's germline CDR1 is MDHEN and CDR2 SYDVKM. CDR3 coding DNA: TGTGCCAGCAGTTTACTAGGGGGTATCACTGAAGCTTTCTTT. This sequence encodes CASSLLGGITEAFF.

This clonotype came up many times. The CDR3 region has the DNA TGTGCCAGCAGTCCAACGGACAGGGTCTCCTACGAGCAGTACTTC. This gives the protein CASSPTDRVSYEQYF. V usage is TRBV28 and J usage is TRBJ2-7; 8 positions match TRBD1. Germline assignment: CDR1 MDHEN and CDR2 SYDVKM. Losses at the gene ends were 5 bases for V and 0 bases for J; bases not matched to a gene: 6. This CDR3 region has 15 residues.

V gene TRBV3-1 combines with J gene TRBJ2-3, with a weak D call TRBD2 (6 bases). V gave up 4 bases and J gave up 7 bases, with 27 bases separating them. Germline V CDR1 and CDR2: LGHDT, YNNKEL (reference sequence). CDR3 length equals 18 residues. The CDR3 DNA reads TGTGCCAGCAGCCCGGGACTCGGACTACTACAACTAGGGAATACGCAGTATTTT. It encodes CASSPGLGLLQLGNTQYF.

The CDR3 coding sequence is TGTGCCACCAGTGATGTAGCTAGCGGTCCAAAGCCCGGGGAGCTGTTTTTT. Protein sequence: CATSDVASGPKPGELFF. The chain joins TRBV24-1 to TRBJ2-2; 7 bases agree with TRBD2. The CDR3 contains 17 residues. V gave up 3 bases and J gave up 6 bases; unmatched junction bases: 12. The germline V gene has CDR1 KGHDR and CDR2 SFDVKD.

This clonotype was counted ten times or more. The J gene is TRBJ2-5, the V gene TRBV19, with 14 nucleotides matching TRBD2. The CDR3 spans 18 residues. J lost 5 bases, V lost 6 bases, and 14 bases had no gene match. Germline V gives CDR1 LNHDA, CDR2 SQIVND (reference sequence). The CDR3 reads CASRTAGLAGEGWETQYF. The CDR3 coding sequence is TGTGCCAGTAGGACGGCGGGACTAGCGGGAGAAGGTTGGGAGACCCAGTACTTC. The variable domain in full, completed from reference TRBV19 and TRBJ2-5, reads DGGITQSPKYLFRKEGQNVTLSCEQNLNHDAMYWYRQDPGQGLRLIYYSQIVNDFQKGDIAEGYSVSREKKESFPLTVTSAQKNPTAFYLCASRTAGLAGEGWETQYFGPGTRLLVL.

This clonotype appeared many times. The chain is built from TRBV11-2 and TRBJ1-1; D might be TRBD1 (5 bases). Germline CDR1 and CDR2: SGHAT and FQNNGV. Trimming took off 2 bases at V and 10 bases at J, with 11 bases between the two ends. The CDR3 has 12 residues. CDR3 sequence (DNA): TGTGCCAGCAGCTTATTGGGGGGTAGAGCTTTCTTT. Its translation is CASSLLGGRAFF. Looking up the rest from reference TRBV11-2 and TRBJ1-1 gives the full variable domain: EAGVAQSPRYKIIEKRQSVAFWCNPISGHATLYWYQQILGQGPKLLIQFQNNGVVDDSQLPKDRFSAERLKGVDSTLKIQPAKLEDSAVYLCASSLLGGRAFFGQGTRLTVV.

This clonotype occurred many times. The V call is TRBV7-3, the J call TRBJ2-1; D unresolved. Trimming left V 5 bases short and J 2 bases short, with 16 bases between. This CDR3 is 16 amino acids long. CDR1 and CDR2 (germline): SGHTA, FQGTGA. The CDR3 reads CASSPPGVTAYNEQFF. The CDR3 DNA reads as TGTGCCAGCAGCCCCCCTGGGGTTACGGCCTACAATGAGCAGTTCTTC.

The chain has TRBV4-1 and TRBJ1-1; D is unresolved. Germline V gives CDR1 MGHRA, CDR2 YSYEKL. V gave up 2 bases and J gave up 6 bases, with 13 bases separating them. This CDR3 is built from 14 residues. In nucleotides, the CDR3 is TGCGCCAGCAGCCAAAGACTGGGCGCGGCTGAAGCTTTCTTT. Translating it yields CASSQRLGAAEAFF.

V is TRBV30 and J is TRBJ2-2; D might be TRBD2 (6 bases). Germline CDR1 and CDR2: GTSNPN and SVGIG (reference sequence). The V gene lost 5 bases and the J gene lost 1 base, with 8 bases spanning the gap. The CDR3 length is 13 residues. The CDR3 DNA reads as TGTGCCTGGGCCGGGGGGAACACCGGGGAGCTGTTTTTT. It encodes CAWAGGNTGELFF.

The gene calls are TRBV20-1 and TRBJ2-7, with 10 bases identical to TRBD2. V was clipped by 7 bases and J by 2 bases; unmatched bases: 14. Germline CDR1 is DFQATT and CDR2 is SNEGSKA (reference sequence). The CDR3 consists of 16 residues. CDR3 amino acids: CSGRLAGVKVAYEQYF. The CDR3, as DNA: TGCAGTGGACGGCTAGCGGGAGTCAAAGTCGCCTACGAGCAGTACTTC.

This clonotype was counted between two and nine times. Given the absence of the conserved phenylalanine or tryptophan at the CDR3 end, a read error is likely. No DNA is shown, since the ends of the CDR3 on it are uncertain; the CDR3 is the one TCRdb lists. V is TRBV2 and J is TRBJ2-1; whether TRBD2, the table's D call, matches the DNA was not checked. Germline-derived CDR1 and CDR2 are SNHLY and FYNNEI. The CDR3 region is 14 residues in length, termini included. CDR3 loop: CASSDPRTRNEHFS.

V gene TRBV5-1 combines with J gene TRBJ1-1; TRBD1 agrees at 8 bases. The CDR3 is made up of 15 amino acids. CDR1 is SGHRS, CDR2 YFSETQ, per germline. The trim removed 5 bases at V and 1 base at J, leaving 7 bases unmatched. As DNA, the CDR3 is TGCGCCAGCAGAACCTCGGGGACAGGGAACACTGAAGCTTTCTTT. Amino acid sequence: CASRTSGTGNTEAFF.

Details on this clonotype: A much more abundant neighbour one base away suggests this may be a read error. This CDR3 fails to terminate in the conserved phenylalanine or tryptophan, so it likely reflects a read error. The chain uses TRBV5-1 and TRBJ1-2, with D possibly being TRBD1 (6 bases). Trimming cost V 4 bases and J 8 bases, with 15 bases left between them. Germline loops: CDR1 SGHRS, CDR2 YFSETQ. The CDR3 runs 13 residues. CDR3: CASSPIDGGGYTL. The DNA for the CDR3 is TGCGCCAGCAGCCCGATCGACGGGGGCGGCTACACCCTC.

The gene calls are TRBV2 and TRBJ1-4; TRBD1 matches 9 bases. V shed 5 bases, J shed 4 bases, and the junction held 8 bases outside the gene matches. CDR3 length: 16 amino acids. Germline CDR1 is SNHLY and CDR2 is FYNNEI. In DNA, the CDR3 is TGTGCCAGCAGTCACTTAACAGGGGGCCTTAATGAAAAACTGTTTTTT. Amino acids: CASSHLTGGLNEKLFF.